This T cell receptor (beta chain) was recorded in a study of blood T cell repertoires in COVID-19. At the level of the study: Samples of COVID-19 (acute and convalescent) were obtained from the United States, Italy and Spain.

This table comes from immunoSEQ multiplex PCR, and its TCRdb copy is limited to in-frame clones, with some not included. The sample lists nearly 300,000 clones, roughly 88% seen once, with under 8% in the top ten. The sample comprised peripheral blood. The TCR originated in a woman younger than 45 who had recovered from COVID-19.

DNA of the CDR3: TGTGCCAGCAGTTTGATCGGGGGGTATGGGGCGAGTGAGCAGTTCTTC. Translated, it gives CASSLIGGYGASEQFF. The chain uses TRBV28 and TRBJ2-1, with 7 bases lining up with TRBD2. The V segment lost 3 bases and the J segment 9 bases; nucleotides outside the gene matches: 14. CDR1 and CDR2 (germline): MDHEN, SYDVKM. The CDR3 runs to 16 residues.